This T cell receptor (beta chain) was captured by sequencing in a study of T cell repertoires in cytomegalovirus infection. About the research overall: As its CMV epitopes, the study selected recently identified HLA-C-restricted and well-studied HLA-B-restricted targets. Both CMV infection and a matching HLA type were indicated by public TCR beta signatures.

Findings of the study overall: In two of eight donors, the top clonotype was HLA-C-restricted CMV-specific.

TCRdb reprocessed the reads via MiXCR and lists one record per CDR3 protein. The data show about a million distinct CDR3 sequences, approximately 31% seen once. The CDR3 loop spans 17 amino acids. Looked up from germline, CDR1 is SGHRS and CDR2 is YFSETQ. Deletions cut 0 bases from V and 2 bases from J, with 16 bases between. For this clonotype: The antigen remains undetermined.

The origin of this receptor is a human donor in good health (CMV status not recorded). Some clones in this sample may be carry-over from other donors' samples. This chain links TRBV5-1 with TRBJ2-3; TRBD1 might be the D (6 bases). This specimen was cultured CD8+ T cells from PBMCs, taken from culture after CMV antigen stimulation. The CDR3 DNA sequence: TGCGCCAGCAGCTTGGATGGGACACCCATTACCACAGATACGCAGTATTTT. Its translation is CASSLDGTPITTDTQYF.